This is a list of T cell receptor beta chains from one sample in a study of blood T cell repertoires in COVID-19. Profiled with immunoSEQ multiplex PCR; TCRdb holds only in-frame clones, not every one. The repertoire holds over 200,000 clones, with about 85% as singletons. The sample taken for sequencing was peripheral blood. The receptors were sampled from a woman aged 18-35 years who had recovered from COVID-19. Each CDR3 is given with its conserved first and last residue. The order of the fields is J gene, D gene, V gene, clone size, CDR3 protein, CDR3 DNA. D genes are given only for firm matches. Size tells how often a clone was seen (once, few, many) or the class of an expanded clone, and some rows leave it out.

TRBJ2-7,TRBD1,TRBV13,.,CASSQVGQKVYEQYF,TGTGCCAGCAGCCAAGTGGGACAGAAAGTCTACGAGCAGTACTTC
TRBJ2-1,TRBD2,TRBV7-2,.,CASSFSGGDEQFF,TGTGCCAGCAGCTTTTCGGGGGGGGATGAGCAGTTCTTC
TRBJ1-2,TRBD1,TRBV18,.,CASSPQGQGHYGYTF,TGTGCCAGCTCACCACAGGGACAGGGACACTATGGCTACACCTTC
TRBJ2-5,TRBD2,TRBV4-1,.,CASSALAGGGETQYF,TGCGCCAGCAGCGCCTTAGCGGGAGGAGGAGAGACCCAGTACTTC
TRBJ2-7,TRBD2,TRBV7-6,.,CASSLGSGRAYEQYF,TGTGCCAGCAGCTTAGGTAGCGGGAGGGCCTACGAGCAGTACTTC
TRBJ1-3,.,TRBV9,.,CASSAPGRGNTIYF,TGTGCCAGCAGCGCCCCGGGGAGGGGAAACACCATATATTTT
TRBJ1-3,TRBD1,TRBV7-2,.,CASSPNYRGDGNTIYF,TGTGCCAGCAGCCCAAACTACAGGGGAGATGGAAACACCATATATTTT
TRBJ1-2,.,TRBV20-1,.,CSALQGLGYTF,TGCAGTGCCCTGCAGGGGCTTGGCTACACCTTC
TRBJ2-4,TRBD2,TRBV4-3,few,CASSQVGTSGRGVNIQYF,TGCGCCAGCAGCCAAGTTGGGACTAGCGGGAGAGGCGTAAACATTCAGTACTTC
TRBJ2-7,.,TRBV4-2,.,CASSQDSGDLTYEQYF,TGTGCCAGCAGCCAAGATTCGGGGGACCTGACCTACGAGCAGTACTTC
TRBJ2-5,TRBD1,TRBV9,.,CASSVGQGRETQYF,TGTGCCAGCAGCGTAGGACAGGGAAGGGAGACCCAGTACTTC
TRBJ1-4,.,TRBV19,.,CASSSLTGKLFF,TGTGCCAGTAGTAGTTTGACCGGGAAACTGTTTTTT
TRBJ1-1,.,TRBV6-2/TRBV6-3,.,CASSYPDTAAAFF,TGTGCCAGCAGTTACCCGGACACCGCGGCGGCTTTCTTT
TRBJ2-3,TRBD2,TRBV18,.,CASSPLAGGSDTQYF,TGTGCCAGCTCACCACTGGCGGGAGGGTCGGATACGCAGTATTTT
TRBJ1-2,TRBD1,TRBV6-5,.,CASSQDRGGYGYTF,TGTGCCAGCAGCCAAGACAGGGGGGGCTATGGCTACACCTTC
TRBJ1-1,.,TRBV7-9,.,CASSLGSNTEAFF,TGTGCCAGCAGCTTGGGCTCTAACACTGAAGCTTTCTTT
TRBJ2-2,TRBD2,TRBV3-1/TRBV3-2,.,CASSQDPGGRAGGELFF,TGTGCCAGCAGCCAAGATCCGGGCGGGAGGGCCGGCGGGGAGCTGTTTTTT
TRBJ2-7,TRBD2,TRBV5-6,.,CASSGTESGLIDEQYF,TGTGCCAGCAGCGGAACTGAATCGGGACTAATCGACGAGCAGTACTTC
TRBJ2-3,TRBD2,TRBV9,.,CASSEGGTSTDTQYF,TGTGCCAGCAGCGAGGGAGGGACTAGCACAGATACGCAGTATTTT
TRBJ2-1,.,TRBV7-2,.,CASSLALRGEQFF,TGTGCCAGCAGCTTAGCCTTGCGGGGTGAGCAGTTCTTC